This TCR beta chain was found in a study of CD8+CD57+ T cells in acquired aplastic anemia. For the study at large: Sorted CD4+ and CD8+ cell DNA averaged approximately 3 ug.

Trimming took 2 bases from V and 1 from J, leaving 14 bases between them. This CDR3 spans 16 amino acids. The germline CDR1 and CDR2 sequences are SGHTA and FQGTGA. Genomic DNA served as template for TCR beta VDJ and CDR3 profiling. MiXCR was run by TCRdb on the reads, yielding one entry per CDR3 protein. The data contain 200,000 to 250,000 distinct CDR3 sequences, around 32% of them singletons. This clonotype was detected many times. Source material: sorted CD4+, CD8+, or CD8+CD57+ T cells (not recorded which) from PBMCs. The TCR sequence derives from a human donor in good health, serving as a control. The rearrangement uses TRBV7-3 and TRBJ2-5; the D gene could be TRBD1 or TRBD2 (7 bases each). Here the CDR3 reads CASSLGSGTAQETQYF. CDR3 sequence (DNA): TGTGCCAGCAGCTTAGGAAGCGGGACAGCCCAAGAGACCCAGTACTTC.